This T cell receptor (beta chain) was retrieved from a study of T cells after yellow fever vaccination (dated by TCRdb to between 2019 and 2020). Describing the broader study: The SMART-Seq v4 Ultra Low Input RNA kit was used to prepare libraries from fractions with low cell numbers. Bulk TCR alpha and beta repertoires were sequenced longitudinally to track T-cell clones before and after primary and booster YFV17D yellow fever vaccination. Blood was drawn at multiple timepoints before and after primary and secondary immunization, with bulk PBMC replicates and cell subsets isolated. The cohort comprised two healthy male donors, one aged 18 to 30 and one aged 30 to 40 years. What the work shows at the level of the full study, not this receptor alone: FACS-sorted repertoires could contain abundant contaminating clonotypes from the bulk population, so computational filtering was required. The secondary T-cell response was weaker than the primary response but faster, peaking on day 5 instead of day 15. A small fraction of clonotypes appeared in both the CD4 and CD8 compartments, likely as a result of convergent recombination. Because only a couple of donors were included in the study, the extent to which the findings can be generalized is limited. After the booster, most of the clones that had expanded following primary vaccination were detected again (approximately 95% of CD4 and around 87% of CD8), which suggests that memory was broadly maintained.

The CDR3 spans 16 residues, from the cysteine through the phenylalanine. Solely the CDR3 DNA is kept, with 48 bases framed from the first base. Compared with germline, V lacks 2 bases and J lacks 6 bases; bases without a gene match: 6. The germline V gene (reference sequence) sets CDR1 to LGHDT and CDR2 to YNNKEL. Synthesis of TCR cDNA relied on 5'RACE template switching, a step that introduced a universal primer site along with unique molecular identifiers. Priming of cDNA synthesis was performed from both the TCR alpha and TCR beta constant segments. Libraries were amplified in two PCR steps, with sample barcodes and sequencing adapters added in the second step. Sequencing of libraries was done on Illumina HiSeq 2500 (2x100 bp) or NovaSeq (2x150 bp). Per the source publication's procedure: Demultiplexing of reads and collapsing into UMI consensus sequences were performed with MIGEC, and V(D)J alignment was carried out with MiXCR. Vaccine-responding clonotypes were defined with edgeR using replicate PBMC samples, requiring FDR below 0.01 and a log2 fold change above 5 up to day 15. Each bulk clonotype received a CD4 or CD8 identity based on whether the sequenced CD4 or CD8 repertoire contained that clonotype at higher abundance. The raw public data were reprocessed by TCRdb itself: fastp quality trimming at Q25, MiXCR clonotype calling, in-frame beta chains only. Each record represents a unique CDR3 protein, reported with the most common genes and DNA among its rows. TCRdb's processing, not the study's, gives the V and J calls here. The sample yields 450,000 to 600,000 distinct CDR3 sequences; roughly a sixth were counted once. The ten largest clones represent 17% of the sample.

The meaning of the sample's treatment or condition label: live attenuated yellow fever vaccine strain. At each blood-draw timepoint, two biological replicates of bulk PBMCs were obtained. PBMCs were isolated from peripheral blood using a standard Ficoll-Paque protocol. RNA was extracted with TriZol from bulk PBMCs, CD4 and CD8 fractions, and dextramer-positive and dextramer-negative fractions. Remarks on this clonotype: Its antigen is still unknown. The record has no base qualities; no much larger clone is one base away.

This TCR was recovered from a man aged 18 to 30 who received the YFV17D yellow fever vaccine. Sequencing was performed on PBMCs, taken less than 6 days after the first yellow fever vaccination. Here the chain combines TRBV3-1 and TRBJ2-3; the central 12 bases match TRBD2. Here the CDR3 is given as CASSQYLAGGGDTQYF. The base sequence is TGTGCCAGCAGCCAATATCTAGCGGGGGGGGGGGATACGCAGTATTTT.